The rows below give T cell receptor beta chains drawn from one sample of a study of blood T cell repertoires in COVID-19. Generated by immunoSEQ multiplex PCR, the TCRdb table keeps only in-frame clones and is missing some. The sample lists roughly 200,000 clones; approximately 87% were seen once. Input material: peripheral blood. Receptors originate from a man aged 55 to 69 who had recovered from COVID-19. CDR3s include the opening cysteine and the closing phenylalanine or tryptophan. Not every row has a clone size; where given, it reads once, few, many or a size class.

v_call: TRBV6-6
clone_size: .
cdr3_length: 13
cdr3_aa: CASSYLQGTEAFF

v_call: TRBV7-2
clone_size: .
cdr3_length: 15
cdr3_aa: CASRSPPGAQETQYF

v_call: TRBV5-4
clone_size: .
cdr3_length: 14
cdr3_aa: CASSLSRGLDEQYF

v_call: TRBV28
clone_size: .
cdr3_length: 15
cdr3_aa: CASSLMAGGNTEAFF

v_call: TRBV30
clone_size: .
cdr3_length: 14
cdr3_aa: CAWSVVQGNSPLHF

v_call: TRBV12-3/TRBV12-4
clone_size: .
cdr3_length: 12
cdr3_aa: CASSSRRETQYF

v_call: TRBV30
clone_size: .
cdr3_length: 15
cdr3_aa: CAWSQGHRVVGKLFF

v_call: TRBV5-6
clone_size: .
cdr3_length: 14
cdr3_aa: CASSLDRGNSPLHF

v_call: TRBV5-1
clone_size: .
cdr3_length: 14
cdr3_aa: CASSFGGINEKLFF

v_call: TRBV7-9
clone_size: .
cdr3_length: 15
cdr3_aa: CASSQPRTGVYEQFF

v_call: TRBV15
clone_size: .
cdr3_length: 15
cdr3_aa: CATSRDQTSRETQYF

v_call: TRBV19
clone_size: once
cdr3_length: 16
cdr3_aa: CASSIGRLAGDNEQFF

v_call: TRBV18
clone_size: few
cdr3_length: 13
cdr3_aa: CASSPRGGEPQHF

v_call: TRBV30
clone_size: .
cdr3_length: 13
cdr3_aa: CAWSVSVNTEAFF

v_call: TRBV10-3
clone_size: .
cdr3_length: 13
cdr3_aa: CAISGGGVDEQYF

v_call: TRBV5-4
clone_size: once
cdr3_length: 14
cdr3_aa: CASSTGQPNYGYTF

v_call: TRBV7-2
clone_size: .
cdr3_length: 17
cdr3_aa: CASSLYRASHSYNEQFF

v_call: TRBV14
clone_size: .
cdr3_length: 15
cdr3_aa: CASSQISGTTGELFF

v_call: TRBV5-1
clone_size: .
cdr3_length: 16
cdr3_aa: CASSLLSSGDYNEQFF

v_call: TRBV19
clone_size: .
cdr3_length: 14
cdr3_aa: CASSPPGTSNEQFF

v_call: TRBV5-1
clone_size: .
cdr3_length: 19
cdr3_aa: CASSLGRGAGGLHSYEQYF

v_call: TRBV3-1/TRBV3-2
clone_size: .
cdr3_length: 15
cdr3_aa: CASSQEPFDSYEQYF

v_call: TRBV28
clone_size: few
cdr3_length: 16
cdr3_aa: CASSRTGASYNSPLHF

v_call: TRBV3-1/TRBV3-2
clone_size: .
cdr3_length: 18
cdr3_aa: CASSPEVGGLSARNEQFF

v_call: TRBV30
clone_size: few
cdr3_length: 15
cdr3_aa: CAWSRPGFSGNTIYF

v_call: TRBV3-1/TRBV3-2
clone_size: once
cdr3_length: 15
cdr3_aa: CASSQATGRADTQYF

v_call: TRBV9
clone_size: .
cdr3_length: 18
cdr3_aa: CASSASGTSGSGHNEQFF

v_call: TRBV7-7
clone_size: .
cdr3_length: 15
cdr3_aa: CASSLAGTGGNEQFF

v_call: TRBV28
clone_size: once
cdr3_length: 15
cdr3_aa: CASTTGGPSSYEQYF

v_call: TRBV9
clone_size: .
cdr3_length: 15
cdr3_aa: CASSSPGASYNEQFF

v_call: TRBV11-3
clone_size: .
cdr3_length: 13
cdr3_aa: CASSFDRVTEAFF

v_call: TRBV19
clone_size: once
cdr3_length: 16
cdr3_aa: CASSRGFPNSNQPQHF

v_call: TRBV7-9
clone_size: .
cdr3_length: 15
cdr3_aa: CASSLVAVSGNTIYF

v_call: TRBV19
clone_size: .
cdr3_length: 16
cdr3_aa: CASSIIASGLLNEQFF

v_call: TRBV10-3
clone_size: .
cdr3_length: 17
cdr3_aa: CAISESSGGAGVYEQYF

v_call: TRBV19
clone_size: .
cdr3_length: 15
cdr3_aa: CASSGETGPLEKLFF

v_call: TRBV30
clone_size: .
cdr3_length: 16
cdr3_aa: CAWSNRWDRGNQPQHF

v_call: TRBV19
clone_size: .
cdr3_length: 17
cdr3_aa: CASSLSLAEGAGQPQHF

v_call: TRBV27
clone_size: .
cdr3_length: 15
cdr3_aa: CASSSLGALGNTIYF

v_call: TRBV14
clone_size: .
cdr3_length: 15
cdr3_aa: CASSQGYSSTDTQYF

v_call: TRBV19
clone_size: .
cdr3_length: 13
cdr3_aa: CASSLRNNSPLHF

v_call: TRBV9
clone_size: .
cdr3_length: 14
cdr3_aa: CASSVATSRHEQYF

v_call: TRBV30
clone_size: .
cdr3_length: 13
cdr3_aa: CAWSLTGLEKLFF

v_call: TRBV6-1
clone_size: .
cdr3_length: 16
cdr3_aa: CASSEARRLTNEKLFF

v_call: TRBV9
clone_size: .
cdr3_length: 17
cdr3_aa: CASSVDLAGGPVNEQFF

v_call: TRBV9
clone_size: .
cdr3_length: 18
cdr3_aa: CASSPRQGSVPNTGELFF

v_call: TRBV5-3
clone_size: .
cdr3_length: 18
cdr3_aa: CARKKWTWEQVSVYEQYF

v_call: TRBV7-8
clone_size: .
cdr3_length: 15
cdr3_aa: CASSFRQGVNQPQHF

v_call: TRBV14
clone_size: .
cdr3_length: 13
cdr3_aa: CASSQGQNYGYTF

v_call: TRBV19
clone_size: .
cdr3_length: 13
cdr3_aa: CASSPNDRLKAFF

v_call: TRBV2
clone_size: .
cdr3_length: 17
cdr3_aa: CASLLTPTRFSGNTIYF

v_call: TRBV6-6
clone_size: .
cdr3_length: 15
cdr3_aa: CASRTGQGNSDTQYF

v_call: TRBV20-1
clone_size: .
cdr3_length: 11
cdr3_aa: CSARTIYEQYF

v_call: TRBV5-1
clone_size: .
cdr3_length: 12
cdr3_aa: CASSFSYNEQFF

v_call: TRBV29-1
clone_size: .
cdr3_length: 12
cdr3_aa: CSVVSGYYEQYF